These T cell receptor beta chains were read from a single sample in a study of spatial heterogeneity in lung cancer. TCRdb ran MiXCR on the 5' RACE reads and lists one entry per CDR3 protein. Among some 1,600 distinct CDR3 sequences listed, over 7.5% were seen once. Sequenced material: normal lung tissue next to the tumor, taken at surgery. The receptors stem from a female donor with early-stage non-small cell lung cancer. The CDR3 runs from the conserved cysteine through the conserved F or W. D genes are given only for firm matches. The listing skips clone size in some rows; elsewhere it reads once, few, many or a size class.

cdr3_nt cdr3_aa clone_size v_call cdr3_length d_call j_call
TGTGCCAGCAGCTTGGTGGGACAGGGCTATGGCTACACCTTC CASSLVGQGYGYTF medium-sized TRBV5-4 14 TRBD1 TRBJ1-2
TGCAGCGTAAAACACGGAGTAACCTACGAGCAGTACTTC CSVKHGVTYEQYF . TRBV29-1 13 . TRBJ2-7
TGTGCCAGCAGTAAGCCGGGACAGGGATACGAGCAGTACTTC CASSKPGQGYEQYF many TRBV6-6 14 TRBD1 TRBJ2-7
TGTGCCAGCAGCGTAGGGGCAGCCGATTCTAATGAAAAACTGTTTTTT CASSVGAADSNEKLFF many TRBV9 16 . TRBJ1-4
TGTGCCAGCTCACCGGCGGAAATACCGCTGGGGCAGTACTTC CASSPAEIPLGQYF medium-sized TRBV18 14 . TRBJ2-7
TGTGCCAGCAGTGGCAGGAGGTACGAGCAGTACTTC CASSGRRYEQYF medium-sized TRBV25-1 12 . TRBJ2-7
TGTGCCAGCAGTTTAGTGGGTCAGCCCCAGCATTTT CASSLVGQPQHF medium-sized TRBV7-9 12 . TRBJ1-5
TGTGCCAGCAGGAAGGACAGGGAGCGTACCTACGAGCAGTACTTC CASRKDRERTYEQYF medium-sized TRBV27 15 TRBD1 TRBJ2-7
TGTGCCAGCTTTTCCGCCTCCTACGAGCAGTACTTC CASFSASYEQYF medium-sized TRBV27 12 . TRBJ2-7
TGCAGTAGCGGGGGGTTCGCAGATACGCAGTATTTT CSSGGFADTQYF medium-sized TRBV20-1 12 TRBD2 TRBJ2-3
TGTGCCAGCATGCCCACGACAGGGGTGTGGATTAGGACGTACGAGCAGTACTTC CASMPTTGVWIRTYEQYF medium-sized TRBV6-1 18 TRBD1 TRBJ2-7
TGTGCCAGCAGTTACGGTTCTGCCGGGGAGCTGTTTTTT CASSYGSAGELFF medium-sized TRBV6-6 13 . TRBJ2-2
TGCAGTGCTAGAGACCCACAGGGAGGGAATCAGCCCCAGCATTTT CSARDPQGGNQPQHF medium-sized TRBV20-1 15 . TRBJ1-5
TGCGCCAGCAGTCAATCGAGGGACGGATTCTCCTACGAGCAGTACTTC CASSQSRDGFSYEQYF . TRBV23-1 16 . TRBJ2-7
TGCAGTGCTAGAGATCAGGGGACGCATTATGCTTACGAGCAGTACTTC CSARDQGTHYAYEQYF many TRBV20-1 16 . TRBJ2-7
TGTGCCAGCGGTCAGGGACCCGTCCGTTTTGGCTACACCTTC CASGQGPVRFGYTF . TRBV6-5 14 . TRBJ1-2
TGTGCCAGCAGCTTAGGGGATGAAAAACTGTTTTTT CASSLGDEKLFF medium-sized TRBV7-9 12 . TRBJ1-4